A selection of T cell receptor beta chains follows, all from one sample in a study of blood T cell repertoires in COVID-19. Produced via immunoSEQ multiplex PCR; TCRdb's table is partial and in-frame only. The data contain some 490,000 clones, approximately 86% of them singletons. The sequencing sample was made of PBMCs or T cells enriched from blood (not recorded which). Every receptor here comes from a woman aged 55-70 years who had recovered from COVID-19. The CDR3 runs from the conserved cysteine through the conserved F or W. A D gene is named only where the DNA matches it firmly. Where a row states a size, it is once, few, many or the class of an expanded clone; other rows omit it.

v_gene	j_gene	d_gene	abundance	CDR3nt	CDR3aa
TRBV5-4	TRBJ2-5	TRBD2	-	TGTGCCAGCAGCTTGGTTGTCGCGGGGGGATACCAAGAGACCCAGTACTTC	CASSLVVAGGYQETQYF
TRBV3-1/TRBV3-2	TRBJ2-1	-	-	TGTGCCAGCAGCCAATGGGCAGAGCAGTTCTTC	CASSQWAEQFF
TRBV10-2	TRBJ1-4	TRBD1	once	TGCGCCAGCAAGGGGGCAGCCGCTAATGAAAAACTGTTTTTT	CASKGAAANEKLFF
TRBV7-2	TRBJ1-6	-	few	TGTGCCAGCAGCTTAAGGGCCACAGGGACGGCTTCACCCCTCCACTTT	CASSLRATGTASPLHF
TRBV28	TRBJ1-6	TRBD1	-	TGTGCCAGCAGTTTAAATGGCCTCGGGACAGGATTCACCCTCCACTTT	CASSLNGLGTGFTLHF
TRBV20-1	TRBJ2-7	-	-	TGCAGTGCTAGCCCGGGCTACGAGCAGTACTTC	CSASPGYEQYF
TRBV3-1/TRBV3-2	TRBJ2-3	-	few	TGTGCCAGCAGCCTAGGGGCGGGGCCTGCCCCCACAGATACGCAGTATTTT	CASSLGAGPAPTDTQYF
TRBV7-8	TRBJ2-3	TRBD2	-	TGTGCCAGCAGCCTCCCTTTTAGCGGGGGGATCGATACGCAGTATTTT	CASSLPFSGGIDTQYF
TRBV12-3/TRBV12-4	TRBJ1-1	-	-	TGTGCCAGCAGTTCGGGCACTGAAGCTTTCTTT	CASSSGTEAFF
TRBV3-1/TRBV3-2	TRBJ1-1	TRBD1	-	TGTGCCAGCAGCCTCCTGACAGGGGGCGAGACTGAAGCTTTCTTT	CASSLLTGGETEAFF
TRBV11-2	TRBJ2-3	TRBD2	-	TGTGCCAGCAGTTATAGCGGGTTTTACACAGATACGCAGTATTTT	CASSYSGFYTDTQYF
TRBV12-1	TRBJ2-2	-	-	TGTGCCAGCAGCTTGTTGGGGCAGGGGGCGTGTAGGGAGAACACCGGGGAGCTGTTTTTT	CASSLLGQGACRENTGELFF
TRBV27	TRBJ2-1	TRBD2	once	TGTGCCAGCAGTTTTTCTAGCGGGGGGTACAATGAGCAGTTCTTC	CASSFSSGGYNEQFF
TRBV28	TRBJ1-5	TRBD1	-	TGTGCCAGCAGCACGGGACAGGCCTACAATCAGCCCCAGCATTTT	CASSTGQAYNQPQHF
TRBV27	TRBJ1-1	-	-	TGTGCCAGCAGTTCTACAGTTATGACTGAAGCTTTCTTT	CASSSTVMTEAFF
TRBV20-1	TRBJ1-2	-	-	TGCAGCGGGGGAGGGAACTATGGCTACACCTTC	CSGGGNYGYTF
TRBV19	TRBJ2-3	TRBD1	-	TGTGCCAGTAGCCCGAAACTTACCGGGACAGGCACAGATACGCAGTATTTT	CASSPKLTGTGTDTQYF
TRBV24-1	TRBJ2-2	-	-	TGTGCCACCAGTGATTTAGGCGGGTCGTTCACCGGGGAGCTGTTTTTT	CATSDLGGSFTGELFF
TRBV5-8	TRBJ1-5	-	-	TGTGCCAGCAGCTTGGTTGGAGGGCCTTATAGCAATCAGCCCCAGCATTTT	CASSLVGGPYSNQPQHF
TRBV23-1	TRBJ2-2	-	-	TGCGCCATCGTAGGAGGATCCGGGGAGCTGTTTTTT	CAIVGGSGELFF
TRBV6-5	TRBJ1-1	-	few	TGTGCCAGCAGGCCCGCGGGGGGGGGCTACACTGAAGCTTTCTTT	CASRPAGGGYTEAFF
TRBV4-1	TRBJ2-5	-	-	TGCGCCAGCAGTCTAGCTGAGCCAGAGACCCAGTACTTC	CASSLAEPETQYF
TRBV6-4	TRBJ2-2	TRBD2	-	TGTGCCAGCAGCCGACTAGCCAACACCGGGGAGCTGTTTTTT	CASSRLANTGELFF
TRBV4-1	TRBJ2-2	-	once	TGCGCCAGCAGCCCCCGCCGGGGTACCAGCTTAACGAACACCGGGGAGCTGTTTTTT	CASSPRRGTSLTNTGELFF
TRBV14	TRBJ2-3	-	-	TGTGCCAGCAGAGCCCTCCTCGGTGGGCCCAGAGATACGCAGTATTTT	CASRALLGGPRDTQYF
TRBV5-4	TRBJ1-1	TRBD1	-	TGTGCCAGCAGCTTCAGGACAGGGATGGGTATTGCAGCTTTCTTT	CASSFRTGMGIAAFF
TRBV6-5	TRBJ2-7	-	-	TGTGCCAGCACTAAGGAGTCCCCCTACGAGCAGTACTTC	CASTKESPYEQYF
TRBV19	TRBJ1-4	TRBD1	once	TGTGCCAGTAGTACCAGACAGGGAGCGGATGCAAAACTGTTTTTT	CASSTRQGADAKLFF
TRBV27	TRBJ1-6	-	-	TGTGCCAGCAGTTTGAGCGGGGGGATTGATTCACCCCTCCACTTT	CASSLSGGIDSPLHF
TRBV7-2	TRBJ1-2	-	-	TGTGCCAGCAGCTCCACAGGGTATCATGGCTACACCTTC	CASSSTGYHGYTF
TRBV14	TRBJ2-3	TRBD2	-	TGTGCCAGCAGCTTCCGGGGGGGGCTATACACAGATACGCAGTATTTT	CASSFRGGLYTDTQYF
TRBV4-1	TRBJ1-6	-	-	TGCGCCAGCAGCCCGGGACTGGGCCGTTCGGCCCTCCACTTT	CASSPGLGRSALHF
TRBV5-1	TRBJ1-4	-	-	TGCGCCAGCAGCTTGGGGGCAGGTACTGCAACTAATGAAAAACTGTTTTTT	CASSLGAGTATNEKLFF
TRBV24-1	TRBJ1-2	-	-	TGTGCCACCAGTGACGCGGGGGGATTCGGCTATGGCTACACCTTC	CATSDAGGFGYGYTF
TRBV5-1	TRBJ1-4	-	-	TGCGCCAGTAGGCGGTCGGTTAATGAAAAACTGTTTTTT	CASRRSVNEKLFF
TRBV7-2	TRBJ1-2	-	-	TGTGCCAGCAGCAAACAGGGTTGGCTTTATGGCTACACCTTC	CASSKQGWLYGYTF
TRBV4-1	TRBJ1-2	TRBD1	-	TGCGCCAGCAGCCGCCCTGGGACAGGGGTTAACTATGGCTACACCTTC	CASSRPGTGVNYGYTF
TRBV27	TRBJ2-1	-	few	TGTGCCAGCAGTTTATACCCCGCGGGCCTGCAGTTCTTC	CASSLYPAGLQFF
TRBV5-8	TRBJ1-1	TRBD1	once	TGTGCCAGCAGCAAAACGGGACAGGGGAAAACTGAAGCTTTCTTT	CASSKTGQGKTEAFF
TRBV5-1	TRBJ1-2	TRBD1	-	TGCGCCAGCAGCTTGACAGGGGGCATTGACTATGGCTACACCTTC	CASSLTGGIDYGYTF
TRBV28	TRBJ1-5	-	-	TGTGCCAGCAGCCAAAGGGGGCCCCAGCATTTT	CASSQRGPQHF